The clone carrying this TCR beta chain was detected many times. The data belong to a study of Graves' ophthalmopathy and Graves' hyperthyroidism. Background on the study: No progression to ophthalmopathy over 18 months defined stable hyperthyroidism.

Amplification of the TCR beta CDR3 regions used RNA transcripts (as template). First-round RT-PCR used HTBI primers; second-round multiplex PCR followed. Each CDR3 protein gets one entry after TCRdb re-called the multiplex PCR reads with MiXCR. The data hold approximately 540,000 distinct CDR3 sequences, with about 40% observed a single time. Material for sequencing was peripheral blood or thyroid tissue (not recorded which). The receptor was derived from an adult man with Graves' hyperthyroidism.

CDR3 sequence (DNA): TGCGCCACCGCCAAGGGCCCATCCTACGAGCAGTACTTC. Translated: CATAKGPSYEQYF. The V and J genes are TRBV10-2 and TRBJ2-7, with D unclear. Looked up from germline, CDR1 is WSHSY and CDR2 is SAAADI. The CDR3 contains 13 residues. The germline V and J ends were trimmed by 10 bases and 1 base, with 14 bases remaining between them.